The 16 T cell receptor beta chains below come from one sample, sequenced in a study of T cells after yellow fever vaccination. MiXCR, applied by TCRdb to the 5' RACE reads, yields one record per CDR3 protein. The profile covers roughly 300,000 distinct CDR3 sequences, with less than 9.5% appearing a single time and 17% taken by the ten largest. Sequenced material: PBMCs, taken around 45 days after the first yellow fever vaccination. All receptors come from a man aged 18 to 29 who received the YFV17D yellow fever vaccine.

This clonotype has just a few counts. This chain connects TRBV20-1 to TRBJ2-5; 10 bases are a match to TRBD1. Losses at the gene ends were 7 bases for V and 2 bases for J; bases not matched to a gene: 16. This CDR3 has 17 residues. Germline V gives CDR1 DFQATT, CDR2 SNEGSKA (reference sequence). The CDR3 is CSDHTPIDRGQQETQYF. The CDR3 DNA is TGCAGTGACCATACTCCGATCGACAGGGGGCAGCAAGAGACCCAGTACTTC.

The CDR3 DNA sequence: TGTGCCAGCAGCTTTTTAGAGAACTATGGCTACACCTTC. Translation gives CASSFLENYGYTF. The rearrangement links TRBV7-8 to TRBJ1-2; unclear D gene. Germline assignment: CDR1 SGHVS and CDR2 FQNEAQ. V gave up 3 bases and J gave up 2 bases, with 7 bases separating them. This CDR3 region has 13 residues.

This clonotype came up a few times. The chain joins TRBV7-9 to TRBJ2-2; D may be TRBD1 or TRBD2 (5 bases each). V lost 5 bases and J 6 bases, leaving 22 bases between the germline ends. CDR3 length equals 17 residues. The V gene's germline CDR1 is SEHNR and CDR2 FQNEAQ (reference sequence). The CDR3 region has the DNA TGTGCCAGCAGCCAAGAGGGGCTACCAACCAACTCCGGGGAGCTGTTTTTT. Protein sequence: CASSQEGLPTNSGELFF.

The rearrangement uses TRBV10-3 and TRBJ2-3; tentatively, D is TRBD1 (6 bases). This CDR3 comprises 14 residues. CDR1 ENHRY and CDR2 SYGVKD come from the germline V gene. Trimming removed 7 bases from V and 2 bases from J, with 13 bases in between. The CDR3 coding sequence is TGTGCCATCAATGGCAGGGGAATCACAGATACGCAGTATTTT. This sequence encodes CAINGRGITDTQYF.

The chain recombines TRBV4-1 with TRBJ2-1; the match to TRBD2 covers 12 bases. This CDR3 contains 15 residues. The germline gives CDR1 MGHRA, CDR2 YSYEKL. Trimming removed 3 bases from V and 7 bases from J; junction bases left unmatched: 4. The CDR3 spells CASSQPTSGGNEQFF. The CDR3 region has the DNA TGCGCCAGCAGCCAGCCGACTAGCGGGGGTAATGAGCAGTTCTTC.

This chain uses TRBV7-3 with TRBJ2-3; 8 bases fit TRBD2. The CDR3 loop spans 16 amino acids. After removal of 5 bases from V and 4 bases from J, the junction contained 11 bases not matched to a gene. CDR1 and CDR2 from the germline V gene are SGHTA and FQGTGA. As DNA, the CDR3 is TGTGCCAGCAGCGACCCTAAAGCGGGGGTCGCAGATACGCAGTATTTT. It yields the protein CASSDPKAGVADTQYF.

The V gene is TRBV6-5, the J gene TRBJ2-3, with TRBD1 as a possible D gene (6 bases). Deletions cut 3 bases from V and 5 bases from J, with 12 bases between. The V gene's germline CDR1 is MNHEY and CDR2 SVGAGI. The CDR3 runs to 14 residues. The CDR3 nucleotides are TGTGCCAGCAGTTATGACCCAGGGGAAGATACGCAGTATTTT. It is translated as CASSYDPGEDTQYF.

This clonotype was recorded at least ten times. This chain connects TRBV4-1 to TRBJ1-5; no firm D call. The CDR3 has 20 residues. Between the trimmed V and J ends, which lost 1 base and 0 bases, there was a span of 22 bases. Germline CDR1 MGHRA, CDR2 YSYEKL. The CDR3 here is CASSQGTLAGPRYSNQPQHF. The CDR3 DNA follows: TGCGCCAGCAGCCAAGGAACCCTAGCCGGCCCACGGTATAGCAATCAGCCCCAGCATTTT.

Ten or more counts support this clonotype. The chain is built from TRBV5-1 and TRBJ2-3, with 11 bases matching TRBD2. CDR3 length equals 16 residues. V was pared by 3 bases and J by 2 bases, with 5 bases of the junction left unmatched. Germline lookup yields CDR1 SGHRS and CDR2 YFSETQ. The CDR3 region is CASSSLAGGLTDTQYF. In DNA form, the CDR3 reads TGCGCCAGCAGCTCGCTAGCGGGGGGACTCACAGATACGCAGTATTTT.

This clonotype has only a few counts. The chain has TRBV6-1 and TRBJ1-1; no clear D. Germline assignment: CDR1 MNHNS and CDR2 SASEGT. With 2 bases removed from V and 4 bases from J, the gap between germline ends came to 14 bases. This CDR3 is built from 15 residues. The CDR3 nucleotides are TGTGCCAGCAGTGAAATGATTGGGGTTGGCACTGAAGCTTTCTTT. The encoded protein is CASSEMIGVGTEAFF.

This clonotype has ten or more counts. The CDR3 here is CASSQESGGLTDTQYF. The CDR3 bases are TGCGCCAGCAGCCAAGAATCGGGGGGGCTCACAGATACGCAGTATTTT. The rearrangement joins TRBV4-1 to TRBJ2-3, with 8 bases matching TRBD2. The V segment lost 0 bases and the J segment 2 bases; nucleotides outside the gene matches: 4. The CDR3 loop spans 16 amino acids. In germline, CDR1 is MGHRA, CDR2 YSYEKL.

The V gene is TRBV20-1, the J gene TRBJ2-7; 7 bases align to TRBD1. The J segment lost 4 bases and the V segment lost 0 bases, leaving 6 bases of the junction unmatched. CDR3 length: 14 residues. CDR1 is DFQATT and CDR2 is SNEGSKA in the germline V gene (reference sequence). CDR3 region: CSARDTQGVYEQYV. DNA for the CDR3: TGCAGTGCTAGAGATACCCAGGGGGTTTACGAGCAGTACGTC.

This clonotype has more than one count but fewer than ten. The gene calls are TRBV19 and TRBJ1-5, with 8 bases aligning to TRBD1. CDR3 length equals 16 residues. The V gene's germline CDR1 is LNHDA and CDR2 SQIVND (reference sequence). J lost 3 bases, V lost 7 bases, and 11 bases had no gene match. The CDR3 reads CASTQWGTGFNQPQHF. For the CDR3, the DNA is TGTGCCAGTACCCAATGGGGGACAGGTTTCAATCAGCCCCAGCATTTT.

This CDR3 reads CASEDLASSPAGTQYF. For the CDR3, the DNA is TGTGCCAGCGAGGATCTGGCATCCTCGCCTGCGGGAACGCAGTATTTT. This chain connects TRBV28 to TRBJ2-3; D is possibly TRBD2 (6 bases). The germline V gene encodes CDR1 MDHEN and CDR2 SYDVKM. There are 16 residues in the CDR3. Deletions cut 8 bases from V and 9 bases from J, with 27 bases between.

Only a few counts were recorded for this clonotype. The chain links TRBV3-1 to TRBJ1-5, with a tentative D call TRBD1 (5 bases). Trimming stripped 4 bases from V and 4 bases from J, with 14 bases between. Germline V gene data show CDR1 as LGHDT and CDR2 as YNNKEL (reference sequence). The CDR3 totals 15 residues. The CDR3 DNA follows: TGTGCCAGCAGCCCTTCTGGGGGGTCGAATCAGCCCCAGCATTTT. This translates into CASSPSGGSNQPQHF.

This clonotype was seen many times. The rearrangement uses TRBV12-3 or TRBV12-4 and TRBJ2-5; no clear D gene. The V end was cut by 3 bases, the J end by 3 bases, with 8 bases between. The CDR3 is made up of 13 amino acids. CDR3 sequence (DNA): TGTGCCAGCAGTTTTCTTGAGGAAGAGACCCAGTACTTC. Its translation is CASSFLEEETQYF.